This T cell receptor (beta chain) was identified in a study of cytomegalovirus exposure and HLA in healthy donors. Everyone who donated was a healthy bone marrow donor. PCR was performed using 60 Vbeta and 13 Jbeta primers. Clones were sequenced by immunoSEQ multiplex PCR, and TCRdb holds only the in-frame ones, with some missing. The table lists approximately 220,000 clones, roughly 80% of them singletons. For this clone: Its antigen is not identified. Other DNA sequences in the same sample also yield this CDR3.

Notes on the study in general: A reported reduction in N-insertions relative to the roughly 710-donor mean was seen in an Asian-associated ancestry cluster in a later analysis.

This CDR3 spans 14 amino acids. The V end was cut by 0 bases, the J end by 5 bases, with 8 bases between. The germline V gene encodes CDR1 SGHDT and CDR2 YYEEEE. The sample taken for sequencing was PBMCs. V is TRBV5-6 and J is TRBJ1-4, with D perhaps TRBD1 (6 bases). This receptor was obtained from a girl between 2 and 10 years old in good health and CMV-seronegative. CDR3 in DNA: TGTGCCAGCAGCTTGGGGCAGGGGAATGAAAAACTGTTTTTT. Its translation: CASSLGQGNEKLFF.